This TCR beta chain was sequenced during a study of post-analysis software for immune sequencing data. Study-wide results and limits: In patients, about five TRBV segments were more frequent than in controls, with TRBV5-6, TRBV5-1 and TRBV20-1 among them. Diversity measured as normalized Chao1 was significantly lower in multiple sclerosis patients than in controls.

Unique molecular identifiers had been added to the TCR beta cDNA libraries. Starting from around 1 to 10 million T cells, the study yielded 460,000 or so cDNA molecules. Each CDR3 protein is one row after TCRdb ran MiXCR on the PCR reads. The sample lists hundreds of thousands of distinct CDR3 sequences; about 27% were seen once. This clonotype was counted a few times. What it recognizes is unknown. Trimming stripped 2 bases from V and 5 bases from J, with 15 bases between. The CDR3 sequence is 15 residues long. The TCR was taken from a girl between 10 and 17 years old with multiple sclerosis. Sequences were obtained from blood. The rearrangement joins TRBV12-3 or TRBV12-4 to TRBJ1-1, with D possibly matching TRBD1 (5 bases). CDR3 region: CASSLLRTGGTEAFF. CDR3 nucleotides: TGTGCCAGCAGTTTACTTCGGACCGGGGGGACTGAAGCTTTCTTT.